This TCR beta chain was sequenced for a study of shared clonotypes between healthy human individuals. Study observations and caveats: Apart from blood, nothing was sampled; tissue repertoires likely differ.

Template for every sorted-subset replicate PCR totaled 200 to 250 ng DNA, some 30,000 T cell genomes. Measured with immunoSEQ multiplex PCR; TCRdb has only the in-frame clones, and not every one. The data contain roughly 500,000 clones, roughly 95% of them singletons. In germline, CDR1 is LNHNV, CDR2 YYDKDF (reference sequence). Losses at the gene ends were 3 bases for V and 10 bases for J; bases not matched to a gene: 17. The CDR3 has 17 residues. Comment on this clone: The antigen remains undetermined.

Specimen: naive CD4+ T cells sorted from blood. Subset given: CD45RA+ positively selected. V and J are TRBV15 and TRBJ2-1; 8 bases line up with TRBD2. The clonotype comes from a woman under 40 in good health. CDR3 nucleotides: TGTGCCACCAGCAGGGGGGGGCTAGCGGGTAGTCCGTACGAGCAGTTCTTC. Its protein product is CATSRGGLAGSPYEQFF.